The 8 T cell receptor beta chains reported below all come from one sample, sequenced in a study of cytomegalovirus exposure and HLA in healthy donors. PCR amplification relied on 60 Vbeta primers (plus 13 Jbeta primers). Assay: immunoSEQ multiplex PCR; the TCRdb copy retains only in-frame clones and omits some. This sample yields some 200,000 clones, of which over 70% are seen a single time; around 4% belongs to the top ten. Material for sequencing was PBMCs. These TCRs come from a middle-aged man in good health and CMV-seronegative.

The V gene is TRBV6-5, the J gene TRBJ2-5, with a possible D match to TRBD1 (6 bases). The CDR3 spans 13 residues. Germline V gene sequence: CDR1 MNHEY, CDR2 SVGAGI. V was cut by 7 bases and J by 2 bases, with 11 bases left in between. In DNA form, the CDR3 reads TGTGCCAGCAAACAGGGTTCTCAAGAGACCCAGTACTTC. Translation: CASKQGSQETQYF.

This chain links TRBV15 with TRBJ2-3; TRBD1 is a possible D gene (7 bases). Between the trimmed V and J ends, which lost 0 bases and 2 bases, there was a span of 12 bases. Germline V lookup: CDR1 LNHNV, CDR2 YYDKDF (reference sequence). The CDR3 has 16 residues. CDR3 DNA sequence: TGTGCCACCAGCAGAGATCGGAGGGGGCCCACAGATACGCAGTATTTT. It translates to CATSRDRRGPTDTQYF.

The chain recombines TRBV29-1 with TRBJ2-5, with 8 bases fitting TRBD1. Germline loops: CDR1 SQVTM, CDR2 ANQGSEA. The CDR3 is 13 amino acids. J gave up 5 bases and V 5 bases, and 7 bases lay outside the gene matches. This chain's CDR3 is CSVRQGLGETQYF. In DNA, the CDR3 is TGCAGCGTTAGACAGGGGCTCGGGGAGACCCAGTACTTC.

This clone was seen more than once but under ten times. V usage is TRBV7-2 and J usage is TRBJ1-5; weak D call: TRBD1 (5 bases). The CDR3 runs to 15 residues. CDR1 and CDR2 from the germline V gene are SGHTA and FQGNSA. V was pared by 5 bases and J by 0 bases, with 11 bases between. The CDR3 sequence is CASSTRGNSNQPQHF. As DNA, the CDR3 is TGTGCCAGCAGCACCCGGGGGAATAGCAATCAGCCCCAGCATTTT.

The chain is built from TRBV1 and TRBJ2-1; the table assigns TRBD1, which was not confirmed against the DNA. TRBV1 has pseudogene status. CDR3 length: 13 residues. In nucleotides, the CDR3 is TGCACCGGGGGACAGGGGAAGAGCAATGAGCAGTTCTTC. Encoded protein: CTGGQGKSNEQFF.

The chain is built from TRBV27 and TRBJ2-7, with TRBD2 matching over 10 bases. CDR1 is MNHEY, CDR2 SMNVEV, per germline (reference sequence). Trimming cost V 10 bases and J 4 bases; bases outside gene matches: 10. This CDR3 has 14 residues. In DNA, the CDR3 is TGTGCCACTTCATCCCTTAGCGGGGGGTACGAGCAGTACTTC. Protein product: CATSSLSGGYEQYF.

CDR3 nucleotides: TGTGCCAGCAGCCCAGGGACTAGCGGGCTTGGCACAGATACGCAGTATTTT. Translation: CASSPGTSGLGTDTQYF. The chain carries TRBV11-3 and TRBJ2-3; 12 nucleotides align to TRBD2. The germline gives CDR1 SGHNT, CDR2 YENEEA. With 5 bases clipped from V and 1 base from J, the junction kept 7 bases outside the gene matches. This CDR3 is built from 17 residues.

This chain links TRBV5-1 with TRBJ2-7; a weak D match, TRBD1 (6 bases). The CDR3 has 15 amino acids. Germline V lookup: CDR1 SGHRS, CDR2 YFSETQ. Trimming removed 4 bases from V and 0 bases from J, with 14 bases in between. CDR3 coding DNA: TGCGCCAGCAGCCCAAGACAGGTGCCCTCCTACGAGCAGTACTTC. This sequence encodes CASSPRQVPSYEQYF. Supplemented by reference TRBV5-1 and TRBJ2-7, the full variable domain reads KAGVTQTPRYLIKTRGQQVTLSCSPISGHRSVSWYQQTPGQGLQFLFEYFSETQRNKGNFPGRFSGRQFSNSRSEMNVSTLELGDSALYLCASSPRQVPSYEQYFGPGTRLTVT.